Listed below are T cell receptor beta chains from one sample, sequenced in a study of a mutant IDH1 vaccine in newly diagnosed glioma. Clones were read by immunoSEQ multiplex PCR, and TCRdb kept only the in-frame ones, dropping some. This table has about 20,000 clones, approximately 78% appearing once. Their antigens are not known. Source: PBMCs, taken from a glioma patient whose treatment included an IDH1 peptide vaccine. These receptors all stem from a man under 40 with glioma. Each CDR3 is given with its conserved first and last residue. Each record gives: D gene, J gene, V gene, clone size, CDR3 DNA, CDR3 protein. The D gene is left open where the match is weak. A clone size is listed for some rows: how often the clone was seen (once, few, many), or a class if it is expanded.

D gene: NA
J gene: TRBJ2-5
V gene: TRBV5-1
clone size: NA
CDR3 DNA: TGCGCCAGCAGCTTGGAGGGTGGAGAGACCCAGTACTTC
CDR3 protein: CASSLEGGETQYF

D gene: TRBD1
J gene: TRBJ1-2
V gene: TRBV19
clone size: once
CDR3 DNA: TGTGCCAGTAGTATAGTAGGAGGGGGACAGTCCTATGGCTACACCTTC
CDR3 protein: CASSIVGGGQSYGYTF

D gene: NA
J gene: TRBJ2-7
V gene: TRBV29-1
clone size: NA
CDR3 DNA: TGCAGCGTTGGCGGCCAGGCTTACGAGCAGTACTTC
CDR3 protein: CSVGGQAYEQYF

D gene: NA
J gene: TRBJ2-7
V gene: TRBV10-3
clone size: NA
CDR3 DNA: TGTGCCATCAGTGAGTATTTGGGAGCCGCCTACGAGCAGTACTTC
CDR3 protein: CAISEYLGAAYEQYF

D gene: NA
J gene: TRBJ2-1
V gene: TRBV27
clone size: NA
CDR3 DNA: TGTGCCAGCAGTCAACTCAATGAGCAGTTCTTC
CDR3 protein: CASSQLNEQFF

D gene: NA
J gene: TRBJ2-3
V gene: TRBV5-4
clone size: once
CDR3 DNA: TGTGCCAGCCGGACGGAAGGGGCTACAGATACGCAGTATTTT
CDR3 protein: CASRTEGATDTQYF

D gene: NA
J gene: TRBJ2-7
V gene: TRBV27
clone size: NA
CDR3 DNA: TGTGCCAGCAGCCCCACTGGACTTACTTACGAGCAGTACTTC
CDR3 protein: CASSPTGLTYEQYF

D gene: TRBD2
J gene: TRBJ2-7
V gene: TRBV11-2
clone size: NA
CDR3 DNA: TGTGCCAGCAGCTTAGAATGGGGCGGGAGGGCGGTCTACGAGCAGTACTTC
CDR3 protein: CASSLEWGGRAVYEQYF

D gene: TRBD2
J gene: TRBJ2-1
V gene: TRBV7-9
clone size: NA
CDR3 DNA: TGTGCCAGCAGCACGTTACTAGCGGGAGTCTACAATGAGCAGTTCTTC
CDR3 protein: CASSTLLAGVYNEQFF

D gene: TRBD2
J gene: TRBJ2-3
V gene: TRBV5-1
clone size: NA
CDR3 DNA: TGCGCCAGCAGGAGGACTAGCGGGGTGAGCACAGATACGCAGTATTTT
CDR3 protein: CASRRTSGVSTDTQYF

D gene: TRBD2
J gene: TRBJ2-1
V gene: TRBV7-2
clone size: NA
CDR3 DNA: TGTGCCAGCAGCTTCCTGCTAGCGGGCGACAATGAGCAGTTCTTC
CDR3 protein: CASSFLLAGDNEQFF

D gene: NA
J gene: TRBJ2-6
V gene: TRBV6-5
clone size: once
CDR3 DNA: TGTGCCAGCAGTTCCGCTGTCTTAAACGTCCTGACTTTC
CDR3 protein: CASSSAVLNVLTF

D gene: NA
J gene: TRBJ2-7
V gene: TRBV2
clone size: once
CDR3 DNA: TGTGCCAGCAGTGCAGTCATAGAGCAGTACTTC
CDR3 protein: CASSAVIEQYF

D gene: NA
J gene: TRBJ2-3
V gene: TRBV6-4
clone size: NA
CDR3 DNA: TGTGCCAGCTCTAAACGGGACACAGATACGCAGTATTTT
CDR3 protein: CASSKRDTDTQYF

D gene: NA
J gene: TRBJ2-1
V gene: TRBV10-1
clone size: NA
CDR3 DNA: TGCGCCAGCGGGGGGGGCAGCTCCTACAATGAGCAGTTCTTC
CDR3 protein: CASGGGSSYNEQFF

D gene: NA
J gene: TRBJ2-1
V gene: TRBV7-9
clone size: NA
CDR3 DNA: TGTGCCAGCAGCTTAGCGAGGCAGGGTCGGCGCAATGAGCAGTTCTTC
CDR3 protein: CASSLARQGRRNEQFF

D gene: NA
J gene: TRBJ1-1
V gene: TRBV18
clone size: few
CDR3 DNA: TGTGCCAGCTCACCACGGGGGGAGGACACTGAAGCTTTCTTT
CDR3 protein: CASSPRGEDTEAFF

D gene: NA
J gene: TRBJ1-2
V gene: TRBV2
clone size: NA
CDR3 DNA: TGTGCCAGCAGTGAAGTGGATCGACCGGGCTATGGCTACACCTTC
CDR3 protein: CASSEVDRPGYGYTF

D gene: TRBD2
J gene: TRBJ2-4
V gene: TRBV10-3
clone size: NA
CDR3 DNA: TGTGCCATCAGTGAGTCTAAGAACCTAGCGGGTGAGGGCATTCAGTACTTC
CDR3 protein: CAISESKNLAGEGIQYF

D gene: NA
J gene: TRBJ2-5
V gene: TRBV18
clone size: NA
CDR3 DNA: TGTGCCAGCTCACAGAACGGCGGGCGCCAAGAGACCCAGTACTTC
CDR3 protein: CASSQNGGRQETQYF

D gene: NA
J gene: TRBJ2-7
V gene: TRBV15
clone size: few
CDR3 DNA: TGTGCCACCAGCAGACAGGAGCAAGACTACGAGCAGTACTTC
CDR3 protein: CATSRQEQDYEQYF

D gene: NA
J gene: TRBJ2-7
V gene: TRBV30
clone size: NA
CDR3 DNA: TGTGCCTGGAGTAGGGCGATAGTCGGCTCCTACGAGCAGTACTTC
CDR3 protein: CAWSRAIVGSYEQYF

D gene: NA
J gene: TRBJ1-5
V gene: TRBV19
clone size: NA
CDR3 DNA: TGTGCCAGTAGCCCGTCAGGAGGGGGTAGCAATCAGCCCCAGCATTTT
CDR3 protein: CASSPSGGGSNQPQHF

D gene: NA
J gene: TRBJ1-1
V gene: TRBV9
clone size: once
CDR3 DNA: TGTGCCAGTACGGGGGACAACACTGAAGCTTTCTTT
CDR3 protein: CASTGDNTEAFF

D gene: TRBD1
J gene: TRBJ2-5
V gene: TRBV2
clone size: NA
CDR3 DNA: TGTGCCAGCATGAGAGGGACAGGGCAAGAGACCCAGTACTTC
CDR3 protein: CASMRGTGQETQYF

D gene: NA
J gene: TRBJ2-1
V gene: TRBV19
clone size: NA
CDR3 DNA: TGTGCCAGTCAGGTGGGAGCGTTCAATGAGCAGTTCTTC
CDR3 protein: CASQVGAFNEQFF

D gene: NA
J gene: TRBJ2-3
V gene: TRBV6-5
clone size: NA
CDR3 DNA: TGTGCCAGCAGTCCGCGACTGGCAGATACGCAGTATTTT
CDR3 protein: CASSPRLADTQYF

D gene: TRBD1
J gene: TRBJ2-4
V gene: TRBV7-9
clone size: NA
CDR3 DNA: TGTGCCAGCAGCGGGGGGGACAGGGGTAACATTCAGTACTTC
CDR3 protein: CASSGGDRGNIQYF

D gene: NA
J gene: TRBJ2-7
V gene: TRBV4-1
clone size: NA
CDR3 DNA: TGCGCCAGCAGCCAAGATGGCAATCCCTACGAGCAGTACTTC
CDR3 protein: CASSQDGNPYEQYF

D gene: NA
J gene: TRBJ1-3
V gene: TRBV7-2
clone size: NA
CDR3 DNA: TGTGCCAGCAGCTTAACACGGGGGGAAGGAAACACCATATATTTT
CDR3 protein: CASSLTRGEGNTIYF

D gene: TRBD1
J gene: TRBJ1-1
V gene: TRBV6-1
clone size: NA
CDR3 DNA: TGTGCCAGCAGTAAACAAACAGGGGGGAACACTGAAGCTTTCTTT
CDR3 protein: CASSKQTGGNTEAFF

D gene: TRBD2
J gene: TRBJ2-5
V gene: TRBV30
clone size: NA
CDR3 DNA: TGTGCCTATCATCGGGGGGGACGTCAAGAGACCCAGTACTTC
CDR3 protein: CAYHRGGRQETQYF

D gene: TRBD1
J gene: TRBJ1-2
V gene: TRBV6-6
clone size: NA
CDR3 DNA: TGTGCCAGCAGTTACCTAGGACAGGGGGCAAGTGGCTACACCTTC
CDR3 protein: CASSYLGQGASGYTF

D gene: NA
J gene: TRBJ2-1
V gene: TRBV12-5
clone size: NA
CDR3 DNA: TGTGCTAGTAACCGTCGCCCCTACAATGAGCAGTTCTTC
CDR3 protein: CASNRRPYNEQFF

D gene: NA
J gene: TRBJ2-1
V gene: TRBV4-1
clone size: medium-sized
CDR3 DNA: TGCGCCAGCAGCCAAGGGTGGGCGGTCGGAAACAATGAGCAGTTCTTC
CDR3 protein: CASSQGWAVGNNEQFF

D gene: NA
J gene: TRBJ2-2
V gene: TRBV5-1
clone size: NA
CDR3 DNA: TGCGCCAGCAGCTTGGGTAGCTACCTCACCGGGGAGCTGTTTTTT
CDR3 protein: CASSLGSYLTGELFF

D gene: NA
J gene: TRBJ2-7
V gene: TRBV30
clone size: NA
CDR3 DNA: TGTGCCTGGAGGGTCGGCGGGACTCCTCCGGGTCACGAGCAGTACTTC
CDR3 protein: CAWRVGGTPPGHEQYF

D gene: NA
J gene: TRBJ1-4
V gene: TRBV5-5
clone size: NA
CDR3 DNA: TGTGCCAGCAGCTTAGTGGCTAACCGGGGCTTTAATGAAAAACTGTTTTTT
CDR3 protein: CASSLVANRGFNEKLFF

D gene: NA
J gene: TRBJ2-5
V gene: TRBV6-5
clone size: NA
CDR3 DNA: TGTGCCAGCAGATTAGGACTCGCACAAGAGACCCAGTACTTC
CDR3 protein: CASRLGLAQETQYF

D gene: NA
J gene: TRBJ2-5
V gene: TRBV25-1
clone size: NA
CDR3 DNA: TGTGCCAGCAGCCCAGCAACGGGGCGTGAGACCCAGTACTTC
CDR3 protein: CASSPATGRETQYF